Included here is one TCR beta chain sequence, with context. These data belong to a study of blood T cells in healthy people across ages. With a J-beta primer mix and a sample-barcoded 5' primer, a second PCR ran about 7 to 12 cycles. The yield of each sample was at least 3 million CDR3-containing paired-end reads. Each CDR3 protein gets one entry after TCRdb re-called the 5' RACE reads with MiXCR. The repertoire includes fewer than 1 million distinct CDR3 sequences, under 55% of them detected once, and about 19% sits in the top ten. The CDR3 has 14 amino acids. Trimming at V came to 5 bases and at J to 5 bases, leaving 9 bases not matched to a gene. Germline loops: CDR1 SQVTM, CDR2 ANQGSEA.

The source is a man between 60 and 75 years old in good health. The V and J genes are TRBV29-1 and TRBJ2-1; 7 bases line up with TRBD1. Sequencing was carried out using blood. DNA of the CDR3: TGCAGCGTTCCCGACAGGGCGATACACAATGAGCAGTTCTTC. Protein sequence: CSVPDRAIHNEQFF.